These T cell receptor beta chains were read from a single sample in a study of blood T cells in healthy people across ages. TCRdb re-called the 5' RACE reads through MiXCR, storing one row per CDR3 protein. The sample has about 280,000 distinct CDR3 sequences, 27% seen once. Specimen: blood. The origin of the receptors is a woman between 65 and 79 years old in good health. Each CDR3 is given with its conserved first and last residue. Each record gives: CDR3 protein, J gene, V gene.

CDR3aa: CASSPRLSGAYNEQFF
j_gene: TRBJ2-1
v_gene: TRBV4-3

CDR3aa: CASSPAGKAFAEAFF
j_gene: TRBJ1-1
v_gene: TRBV28

CDR3aa: CASSLSGTAGEQYF
j_gene: TRBJ2-7
v_gene: TRBV7-8

CDR3aa: CASNLGQGAQPQHF
j_gene: TRBJ1-5
v_gene: TRBV28

CDR3aa: CASSLGHSATDTQYF
j_gene: TRBJ2-3
v_gene: TRBV7-9

CDR3aa: CASSHKGNTEASF
j_gene: TRBJ1-1
v_gene: TRBV19

CDR3aa: CASSGSHTYNEQFF
j_gene: TRBJ2-1
v_gene: TRBV27

CDR3aa: CSAGGVDSHYGYTF
j_gene: TRBJ1-2
v_gene: TRBV20-1

CDR3aa: CASSPGTGAYTEAFF
j_gene: TRBJ1-1
v_gene: TRBV12-3/TRBV12-4

CDR3aa: CASSLGDGGREAFF
j_gene: TRBJ1-1
v_gene: TRBV5-1

CDR3aa: CATSLRGYGAEAFF
j_gene: TRBJ1-1
v_gene: TRBV15

CDR3aa: CSARDWDEIQYF
j_gene: TRBJ2-4
v_gene: TRBV20-1

CDR3aa: CASSPLEGSGRAGETQYF
j_gene: TRBJ2-5
v_gene: TRBV18

CDR3aa: CASSPTGPNSPLHF
j_gene: TRBJ1-6
v_gene: TRBV7-3

CDR3aa: CASSLDYNNEQFF
j_gene: TRBJ2-1
v_gene: TRBV7-3

CDR3aa: CASSQVKGGGYGYTF
j_gene: TRBJ1-2
v_gene: TRBV3-1

CDR3aa: CASSQGGGRETQYF
j_gene: TRBJ2-5
v_gene: TRBV3-1

CDR3aa: CASSIQRDATYEQYF
j_gene: -
v_gene: TRBV7-8

CDR3aa: CSVASGNHGSEQFF
j_gene: -
v_gene: TRBV29-1

CDR3aa: CSARSSGRTQETQYF
j_gene: TRBJ2-5
v_gene: TRBV20-1

CDR3aa: CASSPSHTRAEAFF
j_gene: TRBJ1-1
v_gene: TRBV3-1

CDR3aa: CSVSPAGPYEQYF
j_gene: TRBJ2-7
v_gene: TRBV29-1

CDR3aa: CASSFRGGEQYF
j_gene: -
v_gene: TRBV27

CDR3aa: CASSASSPGLATTHEQFF
j_gene: -
v_gene: TRBV9

CDR3aa: CASSYGTAERKNIQYF
j_gene: TRBJ2-4
v_gene: TRBV28

CDR3aa: CATSTDRSHNEQFF
j_gene: TRBJ2-1
v_gene: TRBV24-1

CDR3aa: CACSVHPGGSYEQYF
j_gene: TRBJ2-7
v_gene: TRBV9

CDR3aa: CASSIRSSSYQDIQYF
j_gene: TRBJ2-4
v_gene: TRBV19

CDR3aa: CSANPWAGANTGELFF
j_gene: TRBJ2-2
v_gene: TRBV20-1

CDR3aa: CSATVTWEGPQETQYF
j_gene: TRBJ2-5
v_gene: TRBV20-1

CDR3aa: CSVLTSGSSYEQYF
j_gene: TRBJ2-7
v_gene: TRBV29-1

CDR3aa: CASSSPPSTQYF
j_gene: TRBJ2-5
v_gene: TRBV11-2

CDR3aa: CASSNTLVNEKLFF
j_gene: TRBJ1-4
v_gene: TRBV6-5

CDR3aa: CASSAGIGYNEQFF
j_gene: TRBJ2-1
v_gene: TRBV5-1

CDR3aa: CASSQDIGSPDTQYF
j_gene: TRBJ2-3
v_gene: TRBV4-3

CDR3aa: CASSLEAYNYGYTF
j_gene: TRBJ1-2
v_gene: TRBV7-2

CDR3aa: CASSYSRDSRPYEQYF
j_gene: TRBJ2-7
v_gene: TRBV6-6

CDR3aa: CASSLGLLAGGPDTQYF
j_gene: TRBJ2-3
v_gene: TRBV7-3

CDR3aa: CASSSGDRTYEQYF
j_gene: TRBJ2-7
v_gene: TRBV28

CDR3aa: CATSRDFGYEQYF
j_gene: TRBJ2-7
v_gene: TRBV15

CDR3aa: CASSLTDQETQYF
j_gene: TRBJ2-5
v_gene: TRBV5-1

CDR3aa: CASSGRTPTSTDTQYF
j_gene: TRBJ2-3
v_gene: TRBV21-1

CDR3aa: CASSPHSFGSNTGELFF
j_gene: TRBJ2-2
v_gene: TRBV7-9

CDR3aa: CSVGYWTANIQYF
j_gene: TRBJ2-4
v_gene: TRBV29-1

CDR3aa: CASSYRDEKLFF
j_gene: TRBJ1-4
v_gene: TRBV28

CDR3aa: CASSVVWGDYGYTF
j_gene: TRBJ1-2
v_gene: TRBV9

CDR3aa: CASSFSGTDITEAFF
j_gene: TRBJ1-1
v_gene: TRBV7-3